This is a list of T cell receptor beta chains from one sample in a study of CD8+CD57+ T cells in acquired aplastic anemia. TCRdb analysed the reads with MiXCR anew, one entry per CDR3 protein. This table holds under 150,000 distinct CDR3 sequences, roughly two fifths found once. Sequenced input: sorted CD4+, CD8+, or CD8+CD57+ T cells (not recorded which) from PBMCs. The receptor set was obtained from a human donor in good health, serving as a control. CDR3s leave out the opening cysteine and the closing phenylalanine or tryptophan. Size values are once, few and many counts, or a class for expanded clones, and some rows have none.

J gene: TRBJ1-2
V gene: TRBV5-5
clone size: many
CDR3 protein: ASRREGASYGYT

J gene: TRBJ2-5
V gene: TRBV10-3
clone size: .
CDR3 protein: AISERETQY

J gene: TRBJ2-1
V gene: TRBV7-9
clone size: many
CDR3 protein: ASSSRTSGGPYNEQF

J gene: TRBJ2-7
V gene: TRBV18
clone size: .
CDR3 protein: ASSPPIIGQGANEQY

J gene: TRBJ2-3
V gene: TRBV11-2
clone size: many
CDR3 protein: ASSLTLWLDTQY

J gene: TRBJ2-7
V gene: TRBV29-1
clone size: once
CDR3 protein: SLTSPARQGEYEQY

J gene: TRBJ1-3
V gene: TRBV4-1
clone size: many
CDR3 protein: ASSQETGGSSGNTIY

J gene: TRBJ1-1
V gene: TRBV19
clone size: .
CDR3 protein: ASSPSGQAGSTEAF

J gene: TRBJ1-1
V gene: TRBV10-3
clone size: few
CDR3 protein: VISGTAMNTVAF

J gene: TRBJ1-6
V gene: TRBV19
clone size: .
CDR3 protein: ASSPRGGNNSPLH

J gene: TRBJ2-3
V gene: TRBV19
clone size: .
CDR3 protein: ASSLRDTATDTQY

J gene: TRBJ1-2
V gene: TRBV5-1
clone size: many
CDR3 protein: ASSLSAGSPGYT

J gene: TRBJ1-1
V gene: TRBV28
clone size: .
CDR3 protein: ASYTPRSGEAF

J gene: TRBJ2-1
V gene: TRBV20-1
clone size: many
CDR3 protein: SARLDTAQF

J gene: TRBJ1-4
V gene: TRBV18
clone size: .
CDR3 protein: ASSTRAGYEKLF

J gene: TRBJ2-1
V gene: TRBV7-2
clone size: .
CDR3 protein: ASSLFPSDEQF

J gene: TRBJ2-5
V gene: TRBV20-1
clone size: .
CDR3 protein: SAGWTGQETQY

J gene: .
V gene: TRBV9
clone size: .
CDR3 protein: ASSVGSNRAEQY

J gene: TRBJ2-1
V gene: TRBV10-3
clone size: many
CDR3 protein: AISVAGVSSYNEQF

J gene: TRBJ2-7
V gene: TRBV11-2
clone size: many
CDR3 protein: ASSPLRAEQY

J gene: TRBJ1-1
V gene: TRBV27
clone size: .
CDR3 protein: ASSRRGMSTEAF

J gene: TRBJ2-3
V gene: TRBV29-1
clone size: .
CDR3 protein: SVIKGADTQY

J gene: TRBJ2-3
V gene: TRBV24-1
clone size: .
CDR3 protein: ATSDPLSDNTDTQY

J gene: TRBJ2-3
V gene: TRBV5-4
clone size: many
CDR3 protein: ASSLASGGYTDTQY

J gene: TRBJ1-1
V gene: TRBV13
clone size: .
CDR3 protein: ASSLEGENTEAF

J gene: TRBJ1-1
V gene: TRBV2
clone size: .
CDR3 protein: ASMKGMNTEAF

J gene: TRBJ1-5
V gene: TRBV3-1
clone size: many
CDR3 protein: ASSQDILGPQH

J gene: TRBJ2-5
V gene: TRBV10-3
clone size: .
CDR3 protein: AIRGQQETQY

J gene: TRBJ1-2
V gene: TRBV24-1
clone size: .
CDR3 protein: ATSESGTGGLYGYT

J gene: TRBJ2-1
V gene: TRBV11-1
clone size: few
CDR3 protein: ASPKDGTGYNEQF

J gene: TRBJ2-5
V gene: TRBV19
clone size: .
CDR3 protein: AGSYHQTGQETQY

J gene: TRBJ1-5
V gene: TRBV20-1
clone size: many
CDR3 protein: SAESGGWGNQPQH

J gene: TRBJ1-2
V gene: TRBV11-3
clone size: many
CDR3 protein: ASSEQGDGYT

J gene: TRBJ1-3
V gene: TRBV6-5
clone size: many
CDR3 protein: ASSWTSGNTIY

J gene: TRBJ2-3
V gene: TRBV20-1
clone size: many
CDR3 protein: SASGTTLDTQY

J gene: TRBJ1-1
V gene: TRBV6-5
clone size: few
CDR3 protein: ASSYQAVSFEAF

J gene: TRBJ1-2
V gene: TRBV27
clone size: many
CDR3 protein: ASSFSGRGTSRGYT

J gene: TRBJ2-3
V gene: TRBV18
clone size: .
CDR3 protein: ASSPPAQVVSY

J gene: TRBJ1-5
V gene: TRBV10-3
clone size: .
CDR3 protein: AIGAGDQPQH

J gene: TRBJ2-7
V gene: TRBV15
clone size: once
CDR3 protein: ATSTGKTGSYEQY

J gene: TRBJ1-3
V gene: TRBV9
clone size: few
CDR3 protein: ASSARTGAISGNTIY

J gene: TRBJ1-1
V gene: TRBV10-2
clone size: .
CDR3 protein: ASRDYRDRDEAF

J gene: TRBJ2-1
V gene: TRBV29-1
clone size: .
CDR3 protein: SVSGTSGGDEQF

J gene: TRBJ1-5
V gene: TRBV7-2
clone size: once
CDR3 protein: ASSSDSSNQPQH

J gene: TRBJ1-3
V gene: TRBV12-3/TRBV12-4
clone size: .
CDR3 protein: ASSPPGHLGNTIY

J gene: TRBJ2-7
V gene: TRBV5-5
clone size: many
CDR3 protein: ASSLSTGTSYEQY

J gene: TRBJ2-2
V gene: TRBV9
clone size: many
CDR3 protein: ASSVRTGNTGELF

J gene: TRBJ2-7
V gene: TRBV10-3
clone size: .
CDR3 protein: AISGDHSGGTSYEQY

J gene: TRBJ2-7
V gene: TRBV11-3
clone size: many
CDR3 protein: ASSSPWGRYEQY

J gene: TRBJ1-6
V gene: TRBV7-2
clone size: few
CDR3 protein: PSSLGGGNSPLH

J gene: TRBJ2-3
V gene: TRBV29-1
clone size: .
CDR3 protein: SAEPGTGGPIGTQY

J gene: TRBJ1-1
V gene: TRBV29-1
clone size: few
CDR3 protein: SGKGRAGGTEAF

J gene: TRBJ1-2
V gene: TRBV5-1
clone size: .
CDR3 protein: ASSETLTGRDGYT

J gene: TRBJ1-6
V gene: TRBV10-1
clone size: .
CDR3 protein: ASSGGGANSPLH

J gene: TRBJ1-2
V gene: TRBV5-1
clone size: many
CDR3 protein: ASSLPGRKIYGYT